Listed below are T cell receptor beta chains from one sample, sequenced in a study of response to subunit inactivated influenza vaccine. Each CDR3 protein is one row after TCRdb ran MiXCR on the RT-PCR reads. The sample contains 590,000 or so distinct CDR3 sequences, about 14% of which appear only once. The starting material was PBMCs from blood, obtained 14 to 15 days before vaccination. These receptors were taken from a man aged 50 or older who received an inactivated influenza vaccine. The CDR3 runs from the conserved cysteine through the conserved F or W. The order of the fields is V gene, clone size, D gene, J gene, CDR3 DNA, CDR3 protein. The D gene is left open where the match is weak. Only some rows state a clone size, as once, few, many or a class for expanded clones.

V: TRBV5-5; size: few; D: .; J: TRBJ1-5; DNA: TGTGCCAGCAGCTTGGAAGGGGGGGATCAGCCCCAGCATTTT; CDR3: CASSLEGGDQPQHF
V: TRBV20-1; size: many; D: .; J: TRBJ1-4; DNA: TGCAGTGCTAGCCTTTGGGGGGAAGCTAATGAAAAACTGTTTTTT; CDR3: CSASLWGEANEKLFF
V: TRBV7-8; size: .; D: .; J: TRBJ2-5; DNA: TGTGCCAGCAGCTTAGGTGCCAGGCACGCTCAAGAGACCCAGTACTTC; CDR3: CASSLGARHAQETQYF
V: TRBV4-3; size: .; D: .; J: TRBJ2-1; DNA: TGCGCCAGCAGCCAAGACGGCGGGAAGGGTGAGCAGTTCTTC; CDR3: CASSQDGGKGEQFF
V: TRBV11-2; size: .; D: .; J: TRBJ2-7; DNA: TGTGCCAGCAGCCCTGGGACAGAGCAGTACTTC; CDR3: CASSPGTEQYF
V: TRBV4-3; size: few; D: TRBD1; J: TRBJ2-5; DNA: TGCGCCAGCAGCCAAGGGACAGGGGGCCGAGGGGCCCAGTACTTC; CDR3: CASSQGTGGRGAQYF
V: TRBV9; size: .; D: TRBD1; J: TRBJ1-3; DNA: TGTGCCAGCAAGCCTCGGACAGGCTACGGAAACACCATATATTTT; CDR3: CASKPRTGYGNTIYF
V: TRBV24-1; size: many; D: .; J: TRBJ2-3; DNA: TGTGCCACCAGTGGTAGCGGCAGCACAGATACGCAGTATTTT; CDR3: CATSGSGSTDTQYF
V: TRBV20-1; size: few; D: TRBD2; J: TRBJ2-7; DNA: TGCAGTGCCAAAAAAGGGACTAGCGGGAGCTACGAGCAGTACTTC; CDR3: CSAKKGTSGSYEQYF
V: TRBV5-1; size: .; D: .; J: TRBJ1-3; DNA: TGCGCCAGCAGCAGTCGGAACGGAAACACCATATATTTT; CDR3: CASSSRNGNTIYF
V: TRBV7-6; size: .; D: .; J: TRBJ2-5; DNA: TGTGCCAGCAGCCGACACGATTTCCAAGAGACCCAGTACTTC; CDR3: CASSRHDFQETQYF
V: TRBV7-2; size: .; D: TRBD1; J: TRBJ1-2; DNA: TGTGCCAGCAGCAGGGACAGGGGCTACACCTTC; CDR3: CASSRDRGYTF
V: TRBV27; size: .; D: .; J: TRBJ2-5; DNA: TGTGCCAGCAGCCCCCCGGGGGGCTTGGAGACCCAGTACTTC; CDR3: CASSPPGGLETQYF
V: TRBV4-2; size: few; D: TRBD2; J: TRBJ2-2; DNA: TGTGCCAGCAGCCGGGGGCTAGCGGGGGGGACCGGGGAGCTGTTTTTT; CDR3: CASSRGLAGGTGELFF
V: TRBV28; size: few; D: .; J: TRBJ1-5; DNA: TGTGCCAGCAGCTCAGATACACGAAATCAGCCCCAGCATTTT; CDR3: CASSSDTRNQPQHF
V: TRBV12-3/TRBV12-4; size: few; D: TRBD1; J: TRBJ2-5; DNA: TGTGCCAGCAGCGCCGGGACAGGGATACAAGAGACCCAGTACTTC; CDR3: CASSAGTGIQETQYF
V: TRBV30; size: .; D: .; J: TRBJ2-3; DNA: TGTGCCTGGAGTGTACACATTAGCACAGATACGCAGTATTTT; CDR3: CAWSVHISTDTQYF
V: TRBV7-2; size: .; D: .; J: TRBJ2-7; DNA: TGTGCCAGCAGTCAAGTTAGCGGACTCTCCTACGAGCAGTACTTC; CDR3: CASSQVSGLSYEQYF
V: TRBV19; size: .; D: .; J: TRBJ2-2; DNA: TGTGCCAGCGTCTTCCGGACTACCGGGGAGCTGTTTTTT; CDR3: CASVFRTTGELFF